The 18 T cell receptor beta chains in this list originate from one sample, sequenced in a study of T cell responses to AZD1222 COVID-19 vaccine. The data were produced by immunoSEQ multiplex PCR, yet TCRdb's version contains in-frame clones alone and is incomplete. The data hold roughly 99,000 clones, with roughly nine tenths observed a single time. The sequences come from peripheral blood, collected 28 days after the second AZD1222 dose. The receptor source for this set is an adult who received the AZD1222 COVID-19 vaccine.

The chain has TRBV14 and TRBJ1-6, with D unresolved. The ends were cut back, 4 bases at V and 0 bases at J, with 16 bases in the middle. The CDR3 has 18 residues. Germline-derived CDR1 and CDR2 are SGHDN and FVKESK. CDR3 region: CASSPSPSSSSYNSPLHF. The CDR3 DNA sequence: TGTGCCAGCAGCCCGAGTCCGTCTTCGAGCTCCTATAATTCACCCCTCCACTTT.

V gene TRBV6-5 combines with J gene TRBJ2-3; D is unclear. The V gene lost 0 bases and the J gene lost 4 bases, with 8 bases spanning the gap. The CDR3 runs 14 residues. Germline-derived CDR1 and CDR2 are MNHEY and SVGAGI. The CDR3 spells CASSYSATPDTQYF. The CDR3 DNA sequence: TGTGCCAGCAGTTACTCGGCCACACCAGATACGCAGTATTTT.

This clone occurred a few times. V gene TRBV7-2 combines with J gene TRBJ2-7; no firm D call. This CDR3 comprises 14 residues. Trimming removed 2 bases at V and 0 bases at J, with 8 bases between. Germline loops: CDR1 SGHTA, CDR2 FQGNSA. The CDR3, as DNA: TGTGCCAGCAGCTTAATCCACCGCTCCTACGAGCAGTACTTC. Amino acid sequence: CASSLIHRSYEQYF. Supplemented by reference TRBV7-2 and TRBJ2-7, the full variable domain reads GAGVSQSPSNKVTEKGKDVELRCDPISGHTALYWYRQSLGQGLEFLIYFQGNSAPDKSGLPSDRFSAERTGGSVSTLTIQRTQQEDSAVYLCASSLIHRSYEQYFGPGTRLTVT.

This chain links TRBV10-3 with TRBJ2-2; weak D call: TRBD1 (7 bases). V gave up 0 bases and J gave up 4 bases, with 12 bases separating them. This CDR3 contains 16 residues. Per germline, CDR1 ENHRY and CDR2 SYGVKD. CDR3 DNA sequence: TGTGCCATCAGTGAGTCGACAGGGACTCTCACCGGGGAGCTGTTTTTT. Amino acid sequence: CAISESTGTLTGELFF.

V and J are TRBV5-1 and TRBJ1-1; weak D call: TRBD1 (5 bases). Germline V gene lookup returns CDR1 SGHRS and CDR2 YFSETQ. CDR3 length equals 13 residues. V lost 1 base and J lost 6, with 10 bases in between. The CDR3 nucleotides are TGCGCCAGCAGCTTGACAGGAACGTCTGAAGCTTTCTTT. Translated: CASSLTGTSEAFF.

The chain carries TRBV25-1 and TRBJ1-2; 9 bases agree with TRBD1. V lost 0 bases, J lost 14 bases, and 7 bases stayed unmatched. CDR1 and CDR2 from the germline V gene are MGHDK and SYGVNS. The CDR3 extends over 13 amino acids. The CDR3 loop reads CASSEYDRGVFTF. CDR3 coding DNA: TGTGCCAGCAGTGAATACGACAGGGGGGTATTTACCTTC.

This chain links TRBV28 with TRBJ1-2, with 7 bases matching TRBD1. Germline assignment: CDR1 MDHEN and CDR2 SYDVKM. J gave up 2 bases and V 2 bases, and 5 bases lay outside the gene matches. The CDR3 spans 15 residues. CDR3 amino acids: CASSLITGANYGYTF. CDR3 nucleotide sequence: TGTGCCAGCAGTTTAATCACAGGGGCGAACTATGGCTACACCTTC.

The chain combines TRBV6-5 with TRBJ1-1; perhaps TRBD1 as D (5 bases). CDR1 MNHEY and CDR2 SVGAGI come from the germline V gene. The CDR3 extends over 15 amino acids. Trimming removed 6 bases at V and 2 bases at J, with 16 bases between. The CDR3 spells CASRSKGRPNTEAFF. In nucleotides, the CDR3 is TGTGCCAGCAGGAGTAAGGGACGGCCTAACACTGAAGCTTTCTTT.

V gene TRBV18 combines with J gene TRBJ2-7; D gene ambiguous. This CDR3 region has 14 residues. CDR1 is KGHSH and CDR2 is LQKENI in the germline V gene. V was trimmed by 1 base and J by 1 base, leaving 8 bases between them. The CDR3 DNA reads as TGTGCCAGCTCACCACTCTTATCGTCCTACGAGCAGTACTTC. Residues: CASSPLLSSYEQYF.

This CDR3 is CASSRGLAGGRGDTQYF. CDR3 nucleotides: TGTGCCAGCAGCAGGGGACTAGCGGGAGGGAGGGGAGATACGCAGTATTTT. J is TRBJ2-3 and V is TRBV9, with 16 bases identical to TRBD2. Germline assignment: CDR1 SGDLS and CDR2 YYNGEE. The ends lost 4 bases at V and 5 bases at J; junction bases unmatched: 7. The CDR3 runs to 17 residues.

This chain joins TRBV4-1 and TRBJ2-1; 8 nucleotides align to TRBD1. J was trimmed by 6 bases and V by 2 bases; bases with no gene match: 3. This CDR3 region has 14 residues. Germline lookup yields CDR1 MGHRA and CDR2 YSYEKL. This CDR3 is CASSQRDRGNEQFF. As DNA, the CDR3 is TGCGCCAGCAGCCAAAGAGACAGGGGCAATGAGCAGTTCTTC.

This clone was seen a single time. This sequence joins TRBV11-2 and TRBJ1-4; D gene unclear. Per germline, CDR1 SGHAT and CDR2 FQNNGV. The length of the CDR3 is 15 residues. V was trimmed by 6 bases and J by 0 bases, leaving 11 bases between them. The CDR3 spells CASSRVIATNEKLFF. As DNA, the CDR3 is TGTGCCAGCAGTAGGGTTATTGCAACTAATGAAAAACTGTTTTTT.

The CDR3 sequence: CASSIQTGFSSNEQYF. Written as DNA, the CDR3 is TGTGCCAGCAGCATTCAGACAGGGTTTAGTTCGAACGAGCAGTACTTC. The rearrangement uses TRBV11-2 and TRBJ2-7; 7 bases line up with TRBD1. The CDR3 loop spans 16 amino acids. Germline V gene data show CDR1 as SGHAT and CDR2 as FQNNGV. The junction had 15 bases not matched to a gene; V was cut back by 5 bases and J by 5 bases.

This clone showed up just once. The chain couples TRBV7-2 to TRBJ1-5; D not certain. Trimming took off 2 bases at V and 2 bases at J, with 13 bases between the two ends. CDR3 length: 16 amino acids. Germline assignment: CDR1 SGHTA and CDR2 FQGNSA. This chain's CDR3 is CASSLLGGRGNQPQHF. CDR3 coding DNA: TGTGCCAGCAGCTTATTGGGTGGACGGGGCAATCAGCCCCAGCATTTT.

J is TRBJ2-3 and V is TRBV18, with D tentatively TRBD1 (5 bases). This CDR3 is 14 amino acids long. Germline CDR1 reads KGHSH; CDR2 reads LQKENI. V lost 4 bases and J 3 bases, leaving 11 bases between the germline ends. The CDR3 nucleotides are TGTGCCAGCTCACTGTGGACAAGTACAGATACGCAGTATTTT. It translates to CASSLWTSTDTQYF.

Only one count was recorded for this clone. V and J are TRBV5-1 and TRBJ2-7; 7 positions agree with TRBD2. This CDR3 comprises 16 residues. Germline CDR1 SGHRS, CDR2 YFSETQ. V dropped 4 bases and J dropped 1; count of bases not matched to a gene: 11. The CDR3 region is CASSPHGRELSYEQYF. In DNA form, the CDR3 reads TGCGCCAGCAGCCCCCATGGGCGGGAGCTGTCCTACGAGCAGTACTTC.

This chain uses TRBV7-9 with TRBJ2-1; weak D call: TRBD1 (5 bases). Trimming took off 10 bases at V and 4 bases at J, with 17 bases between the two ends. The germline gives CDR1 SEHNR, CDR2 FQNEAQ (reference sequence). The CDR3 totals 14 residues. In DNA, the CDR3 is TGTGCCATCCGAGACCCGGACACATACAATGAGCAGTTCTTC. It encodes CAIRDPDTYNEQFF. Full variable domain (missing parts from reference TRBV7-9 and TRBJ2-1): DTGVSQNPRHKITKRGQNVTFRCDPISEHNRLYWYRQTLGQGPEFLTYFQNEAQLEKSRLLSDRFSAERPKGSFSTLEIQRTEQGDSAMYLCAIRDPDTYNEQFFGPGTRLTVL.

The chain combines TRBV24-1 with TRBJ2-1; 8 bases are a match to TRBD2. V lost 4 bases to trimming and J lost 4 bases; unmatched junction nucleotides: 5. The CDR3 length is 15 residues. CDR1 and CDR2 from the germline V gene are KGHDR and SFDVKD. CDR3 DNA: TGTGCCACCAGTGACCCGCAGCGGGAGTACAATGAGCAGTTCTTC. Translating gives CATSDPQREYNEQFF.